This T cell receptor (beta chain) came from a study of blood T cell repertoires in COVID-19. For the study at large: The analysed material was cDNA or gDNA that came from T cells, B-cell-depleted T cells, or PBMCs.

The trim removed 3 bases at V and 3 bases at J, leaving 7 bases unmatched. This CDR3 is built from 16 residues. In germline, CDR1 is MRHNA, CDR2 SNTAGT. In the original processing: Reference gene primer amplification gave nucleated cell count estimates. The method was immunoSEQ multiplex PCR; TCRdb's version includes in-frame clones alone and lacks a portion of them. That table supplies the V and J calls and clone size; D and trimming were determined from the DNA. The table lists 100,000 to 150,000 clones, approximately 85% of them singletons. Seattle's cohort entered during active infection and was followed longitudinally.

The origin of this receptor is a man aged 25 to 45 with COVID-19, enrolled during active disease. This chain connects TRBV6-4 to TRBJ2-3, with TRBD1 identical over 9 bases. The specimen sequenced was peripheral blood. The CDR3 DNA is TGTGCCAGCAGTGAATCGACAGGGGGAGGAACAGATACGCAGTATTTT. Translating gives CASSESTGGGTDTQYF.